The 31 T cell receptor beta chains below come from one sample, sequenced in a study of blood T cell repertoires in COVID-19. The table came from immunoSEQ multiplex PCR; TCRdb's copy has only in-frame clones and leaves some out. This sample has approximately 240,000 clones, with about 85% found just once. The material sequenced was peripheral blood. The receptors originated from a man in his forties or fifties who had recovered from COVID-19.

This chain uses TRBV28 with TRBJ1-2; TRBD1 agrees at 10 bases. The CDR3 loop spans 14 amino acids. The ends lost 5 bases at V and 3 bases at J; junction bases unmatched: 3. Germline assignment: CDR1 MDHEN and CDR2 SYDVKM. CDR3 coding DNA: TGTGCCAGCAGTGTGGGACAGGGGTACTATGGCTACACCTTC. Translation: CASSVGQGYYGYTF.

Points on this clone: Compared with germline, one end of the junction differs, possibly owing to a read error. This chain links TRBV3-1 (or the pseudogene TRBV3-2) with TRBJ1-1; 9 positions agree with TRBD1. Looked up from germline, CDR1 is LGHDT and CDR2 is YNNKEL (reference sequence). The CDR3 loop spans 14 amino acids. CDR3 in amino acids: CASSQTGGNAEAFF. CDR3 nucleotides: TGTGCCAGCAGCCAGACAGGGGGGAACGCTGAAGCTTTCTTT.

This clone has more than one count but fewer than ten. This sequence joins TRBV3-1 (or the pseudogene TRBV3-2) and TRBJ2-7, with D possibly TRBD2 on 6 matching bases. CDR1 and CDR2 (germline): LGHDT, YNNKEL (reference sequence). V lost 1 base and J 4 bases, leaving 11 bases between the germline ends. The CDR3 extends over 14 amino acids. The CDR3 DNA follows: TGTGCCAGCAGCCAAGGTGGGAGCGGGTACGAGCAGTACTTC. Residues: CASSQGGSGYEQYF.

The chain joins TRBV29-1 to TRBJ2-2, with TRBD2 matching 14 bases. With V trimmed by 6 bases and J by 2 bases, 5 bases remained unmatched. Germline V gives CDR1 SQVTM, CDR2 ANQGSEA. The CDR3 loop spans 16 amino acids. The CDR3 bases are TGCAGCGTCGGGACTAGCGGGAGTATCAACACCGGGGAGCTGTTTTTT. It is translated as CSVGTSGSINTGELFF.

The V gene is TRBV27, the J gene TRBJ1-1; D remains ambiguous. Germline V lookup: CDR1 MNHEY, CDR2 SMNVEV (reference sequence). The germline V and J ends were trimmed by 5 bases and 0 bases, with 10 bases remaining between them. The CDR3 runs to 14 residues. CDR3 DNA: TGTGCCAGCAGTGCCGGACTGATGAACACTGAAGCTTTCTTT. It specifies CASSAGLMNTEAFF.

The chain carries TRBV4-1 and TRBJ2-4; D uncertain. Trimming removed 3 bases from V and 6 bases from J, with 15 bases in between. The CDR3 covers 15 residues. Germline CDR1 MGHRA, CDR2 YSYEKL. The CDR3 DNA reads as TGCGCCAGCAGCCAGAGTCACGGCAGGCTAAACATTCAGTACTTC. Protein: CASSQSHGRLNIQYF.

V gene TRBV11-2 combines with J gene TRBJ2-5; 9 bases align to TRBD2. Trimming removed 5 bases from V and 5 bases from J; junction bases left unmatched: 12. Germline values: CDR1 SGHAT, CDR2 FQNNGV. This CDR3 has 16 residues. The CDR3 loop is CASSLPDSGRFETQYF. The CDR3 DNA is TGTGCCAGCAGCCTACCGGATAGCGGGAGATTTGAGACCCAGTACTTC.

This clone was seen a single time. The CDR3 is CASSQEFWTGVETDTQYF. The CDR3 bases are TGCGCCAGCAGCCAAGAATTCTGGACAGGGGTGGAAACAGATACGCAGTATTTT. The chain joins TRBV4-1 to TRBJ2-3; 9 nucleotides line up with TRBD1. The J segment lost 3 bases and the V segment lost 0 bases, leaving 10 bases of the junction unmatched. Germline CDR1 is MGHRA and CDR2 is YSYEKL. The CDR3 runs 18 residues.

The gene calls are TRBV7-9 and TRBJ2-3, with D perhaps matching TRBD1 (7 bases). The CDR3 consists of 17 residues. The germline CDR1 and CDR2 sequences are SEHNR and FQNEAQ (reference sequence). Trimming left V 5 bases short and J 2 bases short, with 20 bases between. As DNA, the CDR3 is TGTGCCAGCAGCCAGGGGGTGGCTAGCGCCTTCACAGATACGCAGTATTTT. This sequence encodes CASSQGVASAFTDTQYF.

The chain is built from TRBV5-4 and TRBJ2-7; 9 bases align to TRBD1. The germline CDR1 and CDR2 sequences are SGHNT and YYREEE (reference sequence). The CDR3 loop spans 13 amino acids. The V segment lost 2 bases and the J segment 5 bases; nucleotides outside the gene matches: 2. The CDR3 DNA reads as TGTGCCAGCAGCTTACAGGGGGCCCACGAGCAGTACTTC. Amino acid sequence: CASSLQGAHEQYF.

The CDR3 reads CASRKSGDRGGIFYEQYF. The CDR3 nucleotides read TGTGCCAGTAGAAAATCGGGGGACAGAGGCGGGATTTTCTACGAGCAGTACTTC. The genes are TRBV19 and TRBJ2-7; tentatively, D is TRBD1 (7 bases). The V and J ends lost 6 bases and 3 bases respectively, with 27 bases between them. Germline CDR1 and CDR2: LNHDA and SQIVND (reference sequence). The CDR3 runs to 18 residues.

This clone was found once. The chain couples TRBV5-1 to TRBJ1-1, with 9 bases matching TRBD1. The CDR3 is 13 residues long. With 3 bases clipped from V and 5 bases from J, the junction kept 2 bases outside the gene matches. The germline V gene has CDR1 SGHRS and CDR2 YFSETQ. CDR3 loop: CASSSTGGTEAFF. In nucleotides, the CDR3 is TGCGCCAGCAGCTCGACAGGGGGTACTGAAGCTTTCTTT.

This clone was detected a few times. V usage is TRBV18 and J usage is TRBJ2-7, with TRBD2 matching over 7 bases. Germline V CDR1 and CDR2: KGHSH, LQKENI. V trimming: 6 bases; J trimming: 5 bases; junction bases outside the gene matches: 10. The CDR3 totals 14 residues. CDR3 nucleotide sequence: TGTGCCAGCTCTCCGGGACTACCTCCCGACGAGCAGTACTTC. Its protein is CASSPGLPPDEQYF.

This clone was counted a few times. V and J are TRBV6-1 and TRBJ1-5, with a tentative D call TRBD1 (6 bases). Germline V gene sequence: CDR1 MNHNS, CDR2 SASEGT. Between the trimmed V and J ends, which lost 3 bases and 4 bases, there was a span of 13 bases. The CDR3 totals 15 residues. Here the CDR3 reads CASSDPGHRNQPQHF. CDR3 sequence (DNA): TGTGCCAGCAGTGATCCGGGACATAGAAATCAGCCCCAGCATTTT.

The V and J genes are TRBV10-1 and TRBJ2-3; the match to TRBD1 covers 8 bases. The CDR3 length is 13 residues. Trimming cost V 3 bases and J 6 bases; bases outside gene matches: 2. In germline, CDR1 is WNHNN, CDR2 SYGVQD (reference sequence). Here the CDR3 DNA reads TGCGCCAGCAGTGACAGGGGGCTCGATACGCAGTATTTT. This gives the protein CASSDRGLDTQYF.

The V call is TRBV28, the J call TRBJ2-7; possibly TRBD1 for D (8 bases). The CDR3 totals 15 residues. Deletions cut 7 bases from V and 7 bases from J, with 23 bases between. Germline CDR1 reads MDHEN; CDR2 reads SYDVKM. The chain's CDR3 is CASIQGGTSSREQYF. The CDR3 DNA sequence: TGTGCCAGCATACAGGGGGGGACGAGCTCACGAGAGCAGTACTTC.

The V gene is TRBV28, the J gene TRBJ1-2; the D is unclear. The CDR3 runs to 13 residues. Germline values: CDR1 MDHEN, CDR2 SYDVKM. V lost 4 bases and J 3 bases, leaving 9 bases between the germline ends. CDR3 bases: TGTGCCAGCAGTTCCCTCGTAGACTATGGCTACACCTTC. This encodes CASSSLVDYGYTF.

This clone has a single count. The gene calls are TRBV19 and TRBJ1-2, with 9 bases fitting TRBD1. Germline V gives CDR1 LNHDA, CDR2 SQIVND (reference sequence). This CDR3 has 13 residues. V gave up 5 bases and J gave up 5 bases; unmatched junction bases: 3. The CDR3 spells CASSPDRGYGYTF. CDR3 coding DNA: TGTGCCAGTAGTCCCGACAGGGGGTATGGCTACACCTTC.

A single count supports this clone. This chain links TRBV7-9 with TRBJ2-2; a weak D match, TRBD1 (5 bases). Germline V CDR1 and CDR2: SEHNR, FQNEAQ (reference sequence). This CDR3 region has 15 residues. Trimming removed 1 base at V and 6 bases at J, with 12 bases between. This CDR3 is CASSLEVGVSGELFF. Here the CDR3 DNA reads TGTGCCAGCAGCTTAGAAGTAGGGGTATCCGGGGAGCTGTTTTTT.

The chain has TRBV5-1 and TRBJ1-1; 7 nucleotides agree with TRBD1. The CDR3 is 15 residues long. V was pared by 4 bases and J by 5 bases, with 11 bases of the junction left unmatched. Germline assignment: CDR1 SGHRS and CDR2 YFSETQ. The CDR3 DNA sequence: TGCGCCAGCAGCCCGGTTGGGGCAGGGGGTACTGAAGCTTTCTTT. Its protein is CASSPVGAGGTEAFF.

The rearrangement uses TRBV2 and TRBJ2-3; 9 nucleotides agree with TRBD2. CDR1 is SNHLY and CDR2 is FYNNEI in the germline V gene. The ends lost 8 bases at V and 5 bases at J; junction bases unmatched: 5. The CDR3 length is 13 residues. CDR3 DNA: TGTGCCAGCCTGCAGCGGGAGGTAGATACGCAGTATTTT. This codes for CASLQREVDTQYF.

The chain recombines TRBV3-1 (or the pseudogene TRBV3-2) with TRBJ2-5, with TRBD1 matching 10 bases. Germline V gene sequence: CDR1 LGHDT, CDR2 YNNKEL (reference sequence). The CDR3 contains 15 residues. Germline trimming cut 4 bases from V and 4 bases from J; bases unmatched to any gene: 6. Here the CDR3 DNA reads TGTGCCAGCAGCCCCCGGACAGGGGGACGAGAGACCCAGTACTTC. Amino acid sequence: CASSPRTGGRETQYF.

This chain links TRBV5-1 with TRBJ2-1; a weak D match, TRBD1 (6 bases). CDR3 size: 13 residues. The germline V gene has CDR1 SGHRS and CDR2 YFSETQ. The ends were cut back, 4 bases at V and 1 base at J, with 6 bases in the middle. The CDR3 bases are TGCGCCAGCAGCACAGGGTCCTACAATGAGCAGTTCTTC. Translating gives CASSTGSYNEQFF.

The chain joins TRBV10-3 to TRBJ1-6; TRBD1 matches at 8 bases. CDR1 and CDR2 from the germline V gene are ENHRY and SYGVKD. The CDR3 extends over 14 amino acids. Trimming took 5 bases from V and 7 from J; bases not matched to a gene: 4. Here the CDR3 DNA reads TGTGCCATCAGTCGACAGGGGCAAAATTCACCCCTCCACTTT. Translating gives CAISRQGQNSPLHF.

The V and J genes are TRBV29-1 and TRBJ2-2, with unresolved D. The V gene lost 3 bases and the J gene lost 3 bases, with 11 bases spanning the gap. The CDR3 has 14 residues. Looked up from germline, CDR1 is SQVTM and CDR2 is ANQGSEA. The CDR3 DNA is TGCAGCGTTGATGGTGACACCGACACCGGGGAGCTGTTTTTT. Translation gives CSVDGDTDTGELFF.

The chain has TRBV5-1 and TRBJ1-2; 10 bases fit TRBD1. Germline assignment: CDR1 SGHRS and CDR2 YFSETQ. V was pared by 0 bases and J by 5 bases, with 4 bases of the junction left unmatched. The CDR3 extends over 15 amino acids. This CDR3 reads CASSLGVGQGYGYTF. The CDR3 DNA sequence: TGCGCCAGCAGCTTGGGTGTGGGACAGGGGTATGGCTACACCTTC.

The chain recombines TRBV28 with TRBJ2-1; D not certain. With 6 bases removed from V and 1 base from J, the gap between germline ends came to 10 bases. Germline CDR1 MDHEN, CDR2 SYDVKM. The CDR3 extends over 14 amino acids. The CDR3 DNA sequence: TGTGCCAGCAGCGCCTATTCGTCCTACAATGAGCAGTTCTTC. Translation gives CASSAYSSYNEQFF.

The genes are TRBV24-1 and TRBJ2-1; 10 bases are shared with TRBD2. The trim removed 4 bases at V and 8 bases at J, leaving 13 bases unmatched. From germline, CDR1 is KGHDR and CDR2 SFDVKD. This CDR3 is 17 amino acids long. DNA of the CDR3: TGTGCCACCAGTGACCCGAGCGGGAGGGCCAGAAGCGATGAGCAGTTCTTC. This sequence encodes CATSDPSGRARSDEQFF.

This CDR3 is CAWRNSGTGFEQYF. The CDR3 nucleotides are TGTGCCTGGAGGAACTCCGGGACAGGGTTCGAGCAGTACTTC. The chain combines TRBV30 with TRBJ2-7; TRBD1 matches 9 bases. The CDR3 covers 14 residues. In germline, CDR1 is GTSNPN, CDR2 SVGIG (reference sequence). J gave up 6 bases and V 3 bases, and 9 bases lay outside the gene matches. The full variable domain, its missing parts supplied by reference TRBV30 and TRBJ2-7, is SQTIHQWPATLVQPVGSPLSLECTVEGTSNPNLYWYRQAAGRGLQLLFYSVGIGQISSEVPQNLSASRPQDRQFILSSKKLLLSDSGFYLCAWRNSGTGFEQYFGPGTRLTVT.

The CDR3 bases are TGTGCCTGGAGTGTATCCCGGGCAGGGGCACGGGAGCTGTTTTTT. Protein: CAWSVSRAGARELFF. The rearrangement joins TRBV30 to TRBJ2-2, with D possibly being TRBD1 (6 bases). V shed 0 bases and J shed 9 bases, with 17 bases lying between them. CDR3 length: 15 amino acids. CDR1 is GTSNPN, CDR2 SVGIG, per germline (reference sequence). The variable domain in full, completed from reference TRBV30 and TRBJ2-2, reads SQTIHQWPATLVQPVGSPLSLECTVEGTSNPNLYWYRQAAGRGLQLLFYSVGIGQISSEVPQNLSASRPQDRQFILSSKKLLLSDSGFYLCAWSVSRAGARELFFGEGSRLTVL.

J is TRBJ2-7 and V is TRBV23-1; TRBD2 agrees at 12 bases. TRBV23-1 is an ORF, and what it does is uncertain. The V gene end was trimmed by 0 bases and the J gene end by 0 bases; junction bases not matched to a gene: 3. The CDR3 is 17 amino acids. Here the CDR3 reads CASSQSWTSGTSYEQYF. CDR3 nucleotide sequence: TGCGCCAGCAGTCAATCGTGGACTAGCGGGACCTCCTACGAGCAGTACTTC.